This T cell receptor (beta chain) was sequenced during a study of blood T cell repertoires in COVID-19. The germline gives CDR1 SEHNR, CDR2 FQNEAQ (reference sequence). The CDR3 runs to 18 residues. Trimming took 3 bases from V and 4 from J; bases not matched to a gene: 15. Repertoires were generated with immunoSEQ multiplex PCR, while TCRdb's copy carries only in-frame clones and drops some. The sample consists of about 76,000 clones, around 88% of them appearing once. In this sample, this clone turned up once. The sequencing input was peripheral blood. The chain employs TRBV7-9 and TRBJ2-3; 8 positions match TRBD1. The sequence was obtained from a man aged 25 to 40 with acute or convalescent COVID-19. CDR3 loop: CASSFSRVPGGVADTQYF. In DNA, the CDR3 is TGTGCCAGCAGCTTCTCTAGGGTACCAGGGGGCGTGGCAGATACGCAGTATTTT. The variable domain in full, with the rest retrieved from reference TRBV7-9 and TRBJ2-3, is DTGVSQNPRHKITKRGQNVTFRCDPISEHNRLYWYRQTLGQGPEFLTYFQNEAQLEKSRLLSDRFSAERPKGSFSTLEIQRTEQGDSAMYLCASSFSRVPGGVADTQYFGPGTRLTVL.